This T cell receptor beta chain is drawn from a study of blood T cell repertoires in COVID-19. Overall study: COVID-19 samples from acute and convalescent phases originated in the United States, Italy and Spain.

The data were produced by immunoSEQ multiplex PCR, yet TCRdb's version contains in-frame clones alone and is incomplete. The sample gives around 29,000 clones, 70% to 90% of which show up once; less than 35% is in the top ten. The CDR3 length is 14 residues. V lost 1 base to trimming and J lost 8 bases; unmatched junction nucleotides: 6. The germline gives CDR1 SGHTA, CDR2 FQGNSA. This chain connects TRBV7-2 to TRBJ1-1; 8 bases are a match to TRBD1. The specimen sequenced was peripheral blood. The TCR originated in a woman of 80 years or more with COVID-19, enrolled during active disease. As DNA, the CDR3 is TGTGCCAGCAGCTTAGATAACAGGGGGGCAGAAGCTTTCTTT. Translated: CASSLDNRGAEAFF.